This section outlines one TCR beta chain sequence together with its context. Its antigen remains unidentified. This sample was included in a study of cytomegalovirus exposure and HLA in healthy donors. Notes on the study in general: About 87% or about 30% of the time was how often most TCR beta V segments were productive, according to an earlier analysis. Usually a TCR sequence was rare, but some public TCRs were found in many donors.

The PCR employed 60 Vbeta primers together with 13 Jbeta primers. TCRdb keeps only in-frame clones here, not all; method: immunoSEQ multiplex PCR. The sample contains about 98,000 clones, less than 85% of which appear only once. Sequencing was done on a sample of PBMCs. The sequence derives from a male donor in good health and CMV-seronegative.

The CDR3 loop reads CASSADRKGRDTEAFF. In DNA form, the CDR3 reads TGTGCCAGCAGCGCCGACAGGAAAGGACGTGACACTGAAGCTTTCTTT. This rearrangement joins TRBV11-1 to TRBJ1-1, with D perhaps matching TRBD1 (6 bases). The CDR3 is made up of 16 amino acids. Between the trimmed V and J ends, which lost 5 bases and 3 bases, there was a span of 19 bases. Looked up from germline, CDR1 is SGHAT and CDR2 is FQDESV (reference sequence).